The 5 T cell receptor beta chains below were found in one sample sequenced in a study of PD-L1 blockade in urothelial cancer. TCRdb's table, derived via immunoSEQ multiplex PCR, lists solely in-frame clones and lacks some. The repertoire holds 55,000 to 70,000 clones, more than 70% seen once, with less than 3% in the top ten. The sequencing here drew on PBMCs, taken around atezolizumab (anti-PD-L1) treatment. These receptor sequences come from a man aged 45 to 65 with urothelial cancer.

The J gene is TRBJ2-2, the V gene TRBV9, with TRBD2 matching 8 bases. The CDR3 totals 18 residues. The V and J ends lost 0 bases and 3 bases, in that order; junction bases with no gene match: 10. Germline CDR1 is SGDLS and CDR2 is YYNGEE. DNA for the CDR3: TGTGCCAGCAGCGTAGATCAAGCGGGAGCCGGTGACACCGGGGAGCTGTTTTTT. This codes for CASSVDQAGAGDTGELFF.

The chain recombines TRBV25-1 with TRBJ1-3, with D possibly TRBD1 on 6 matching bases. The CDR3 length is 16 residues. Germline values: CDR1 MGHDK, CDR2 SYGVNS. The V gene lost 2 bases and the J gene lost 2 bases, with 13 bases spanning the gap. The CDR3 spells CASSERLRGTGNTIYF. The CDR3 DNA reads as TGTGCCAGCAGTGAAAGGCTCAGGGGCACTGGAAACACCATATATTTT. Full variable domain (rest looked up from reference TRBV25-1 and TRBJ1-3): EADIYQTPRYLVIGTGKKITLECSQTMGHDKMYWYQQDPGMELHLIHYSYGVNSTEKGDLSSESTVSRIRTEHFPLTLESARPSHTSQYLCASSERLRGTGNTIYFGEGSWLTVV.

This clone was observed a single time. The chain links TRBV7-2 to TRBJ2-7; D possibly corresponds to TRBD1 (6 bases). In germline, CDR1 is SGHTA, CDR2 FQGNSA. V was shortened by 4 bases and J by 7 bases, with 11 bases between the two germline ends. CDR3 length: 12 residues. In DNA form, the CDR3 reads TGTGCCAGCAGCTACCCAAGGGGGGAGCAGTACTTC. Translating gives CASSYPRGEQYF.

This rearrangement joins TRBV18 to TRBJ1-5, with D uncertain. The CDR3 runs to 15 residues. Trimming cost V 2 bases and J 7 bases, with 15 bases left between them. The germline CDR1 and CDR2 sequences are KGHSH and LQKENI. CDR3 loop: CASSPFSGSRQPQHF. The CDR3 DNA sequence: TGTGCCAGCTCACCATTCTCCGGGTCCCGGCAGCCCCAGCATTTT. The full variable domain, completed using reference TRBV18 and TRBJ1-5, is NAGVMQNPRHLVRRRGQEARLRCSPMKGHSHVYWYRQLPEEGLKFMVYLQKENIIDESGMPKERFSAEFPKEGPSILRIQQVVRGDSAAYFCASSPFSGSRQPQHFGDGTRLSIL.

This rearrangement joins TRBV6-1 to TRBJ1-2; TRBD1 matches at 8 bases. Germline assignment: CDR1 MNHNS and CDR2 SASEGT. J gave up 2 bases and V 4 bases, and 3 bases lay outside the gene matches. The CDR3 extends over 14 amino acids. The CDR3 nucleotides read TGTGCCAGCAGTGCAAGGACAGGGAACTATGGCTACACCTTC. This encodes CASSARTGNYGYTF.